This is a list of T cell receptor beta chains from one sample in a study of OX40 agonist ivuxolimab in advanced cancers. The method was immunoSEQ multiplex PCR; TCRdb's version includes in-frame clones alone and lacks a portion of them. The sample carries roughly 46,000 clones, about 83% recorded once. Here the sequenced sample was CD4+ or CD8+ T cells sorted from blood, taken in a trial of the OX40 agonist ivuxolimab. These receptors originate from an adult with an advanced solid tumor such as melanoma, head and neck, liver or kidney cancer. The CDR3 runs from the conserved cysteine through the conserved F or W. D genes are given only for firm matches. Clone size appears in some rows only: once, few, many, or a class for an expanded clone.

V	J	D	size	DNA	CDR3
TRBV18	TRBJ1-2	NA	NA	TGTGCCAGCTCACCAGGTGCTCAAGGGGGCTATGGCTACACCTTC	CASSPGAQGGYGYTF
TRBV28	TRBJ1-1	TRBD1	NA	TGTGCCAGCAGTTTCCCCCGGCGCAGGGGGACTCCAAACACTGAAGCTTTCTTT	CASSFPRRRGTPNTEAFF
TRBV18	TRBJ2-2	TRBD1	once	TGTGCCAGCTCACCACAGGGGACAGCCTACACCGGGGAGCTGTTTTTT	CASSPQGTAYTGELFF
TRBV11-2	TRBJ1-2	NA	NA	TGTGCCAGCAGCTTGGTTCCCGGGATTAACTATGGCTACACCTTC	CASSLVPGINYGYTF
TRBV30	TRBJ1-4	TRBD1	NA	TGTGCCTGGAGCATAGGACAGGGAGGACCTTCAACTAATGAAAAACTGTTTTTT	CAWSIGQGGPSTNEKLFF
TRBV28	TRBJ2-7	NA	NA	TGTGCCAGCAGTTTATTTCAAGGGGGGGCCTACGAGCAGTACTTC	CASSLFQGGAYEQYF
TRBV28	TRBJ2-7	NA	NA	TGTGCCAGCAGTTTGGGGACGATCTCCTACGAGCAGTACTTC	CASSLGTISYEQYF
TRBV7-6	TRBJ2-1	NA	NA	TGTGCCAGCAGCTTAGCAAGGCTCCGTGAGCAGTTCTTC	CASSLARLREQFF
TRBV5-4	TRBJ2-7	NA	NA	TGTGCCAGCAGCTTGGAGTGGGACTACGAGCAGTACTTC	CASSLEWDYEQYF
TRBV7-2	TRBJ2-1	NA	NA	TGTGCCAGCAGCCCCCCGGGGGCGCGGAATGAGCAGTTCTTC	CASSPPGARNEQFF
TRBV19	TRBJ2-1	NA	NA	TGTGCCAGTAGTATAGTGGGCTACAATGAGCAGTTCTTC	CASSIVGYNEQFF
TRBV18	TRBJ2-3	TRBD2	NA	TGTGCCAGCTCACCACCGGTCGGGAGGACTACAGATACGCAGTATTTT	CASSPPVGRTTDTQYF
TRBV6-1	TRBJ2-7	TRBD1	NA	TGTGCCAGCAGTGACCGGGACAGGACCCCCTACGAGCAGTACTTC	CASSDRDRTPYEQYF
TRBV7-2	TRBJ2-6	NA	NA	TGTGCCAGCAGCTTTGTACTATCTGGGGCCAACGTCCTGACTTTC	CASSFVLSGANVLTF
TRBV7-8	TRBJ2-5	TRBD2	NA	TGTGCCAGCAGCTTCCTTAGCGGGTACCAAGAGACCCAGTACTTC	CASSFLSGYQETQYF
TRBV9	TRBJ1-1	TRBD1	NA	TGTGCCAGCAGCGAAACGGACAGGTGGAGGGGAAGGGACTTTAACACTGAAGCTTTCTTT	CASSETDRWRGRDFNTEAFF
TRBV7-9	TRBJ2-3	TRBD1	NA	TGTGCCAGCAGCCCCGACAGGGCGAACACAGATACGCAGTATTTT	CASSPDRANTDTQYF
TRBV7-9	TRBJ2-7	NA	once	TGTGCCAGCAGCTTAGGCGACAGGAGATCCTACGAGCAGTACTTC	CASSLGDRRSYEQYF
TRBV18	TRBJ2-7	TRBD2	NA	TGTGCCGGGGGACTAGCGGGTTACGAGCAGTACTTC	CAGGLAGYEQYF
TRBV5-6	TRBJ2-7	NA	once	TGTGCCAGCAGCAGATCGGGATTTACCTACGAGCAGTACTTC	CASSRSGFTYEQYF
TRBV18	TRBJ2-2	NA	NA	TGTGCCAGCTCACCATATCCGGTAGGCCTGAACACCGGGGAGCTGTTTTTT	CASSPYPVGLNTGELFF
TRBV5-6	TRBJ2-1	TRBD2	NA	TGTGCCAGCAGCCTCGATGTCGGCGGGAGTGCCTACAATGAGCAGTTCTTC	CASSLDVGGSAYNEQFF
TRBV2	TRBJ2-1	NA	NA	TGTGCCAGCAGTGAGCTTGGGGTCGGAGCAAGGAATGAGCAGTTCTTC	CASSELGVGARNEQFF
TRBV7-9	TRBJ2-3	NA	NA	TGTGCCAGCAGAATAGATGCAGATACGCAGTATTTT	CASRIDADTQYF
TRBV15	TRBJ1-2	TRBD1	NA	TGTGCCACCAGCGGATACCAGGACAGGGTGGGCTACACCTTC	CATSGYQDRVGYTF
TRBV4-2	TRBJ1-6	NA	NA	TGTGCCAGCAGCCACGCGGGTATTCCCCTCCACTTT	CASSHAGIPLHF
TRBV6-6	TRBJ1-5	NA	NA	TGTGCCAGCATGGGGGGGAGCAATCAGCCCCAGCATTTT	CASMGGSNQPQHF
TRBV14	TRBJ1-1	NA	NA	TGTGCCAGCAGCCAAGCCGCGAAAACACCAGCTTTCTTT	CASSQAAKTPAFF
TRBV7-9	TRBJ1-1	NA	NA	TGTGCCAGCAGCTTCGTAGGGTTGAACACTGAAGCTTTCTTT	CASSFVGLNTEAFF
TRBV4-2	TRBJ2-1	NA	few	TGTGCCAGCAGCCAACCGGGACTTTACAATGAGCAGTTCTTC	CASSQPGLYNEQFF
TRBV5-8	TRBJ2-1	TRBD2	NA	TGTGCCAGCAGCTTGGGACGGCTAGCGGGAGGTAGGGGTGAGCAGTTCTTC	CASSLGRLAGGRGEQFF
TRBV19	TRBJ2-2	NA	NA	TGTGCCAGTAAACAGAGAAACACCGGGGAGCTGTTTTTT	CASKQRNTGELFF
TRBV27	TRBJ2-7	NA	NA	TGTGCCAGCAGTTTAGTTGCGGGAAACTACGAGCAGTACTTC	CASSLVAGNYEQYF
TRBV5-6	TRBJ2-4	TRBD1	NA	TGTGCCAGCAGTTATGACAGGGCGAAAAACATTCAGTACTTC	CASSYDRAKNIQYF
TRBV5-6	TRBJ1-4	NA	NA	TGTGCCAGCAGCTTGAGTCCAACTAATGAAAAACTGTTTTTT	CASSLSPTNEKLFF
TRBV7-3	TRBJ2-7	TRBD1	NA	TGTGCCAGCAGCTTAGGACAGGGACACGAGCAGTACTTC	CASSLGQGHEQYF
TRBV2	TRBJ1-2	NA	NA	TGTGCCAGCAGTGTAGGGGGGTCGAGAGGCTACACCTTC	CASSVGGSRGYTF
TRBV18	TRBJ2-1	NA	NA	TGTGCCAGCTCACCCCAAAAGAACCAGAACAATGAGCAGTTCTTC	CASSPQKNQNNEQFF
TRBV25-1	TRBJ2-7	NA	once	TGTGCCAGCTCCCTCACCGGGGGATCCTACGAGCAGTACTTC	CASSLTGGSYEQYF
TRBV28	TRBJ2-7	TRBD1	NA	TGTGCCAGCATCCTTCACCCCGGGACAGGGTTCAACGAGCAGTACTTC	CASILHPGTGFNEQYF
TRBV11-2	TRBJ1-2	NA	NA	TGTGCCAGCAGCTTAGATCCAGGCCTGACTAGCTATGGCTACACCTTC	CASSLDPGLTSYGYTF
TRBV19	TRBJ2-1	TRBD2	NA	TGTGCCAGTAGTAGGGGACTAGCGCCCAATGAGCAGTTCTTC	CASSRGLAPNEQFF
TRBV2	TRBJ1-2	TRBD1	NA	TGTGCCAGCAGTGTCGGGACAGGGTATGGCTACACCTTC	CASSVGTGYGYTF
TRBV28	TRBJ1-5	NA	NA	TGTGCCAGCAGTTCCTATAGCATCCCGGCGGGTCGCAATCAGCCCCAGCATTTT	CASSSYSIPAGRNQPQHF
TRBV15	TRBJ1-1	NA	once	TGTGCCACCAGCAGTGACCCGGGACGTCGGAACACTGAAGCTTTCTTT	CATSSDPGRRNTEAFF
TRBV30	TRBJ1-3	TRBD1	NA	TGTGCCTGGAGTGTTCAGGGGGCGCGTGGAAACACCATATATTTT	CAWSVQGARGNTIYF
TRBV5-6	TRBJ2-1	NA	NA	TGTGCCAGCAGCATGGAGGGCCCTGTACACAATGAGCAGTTCTTC	CASSMEGPVHNEQFF
TRBV5-5	TRBJ2-1	TRBD2	NA	TGTGCCAGCAGCTTGGAACTAGCGGACAATGAGCAGTTCTTC	CASSLELADNEQFF
TRBV19	TRBJ2-5	NA	NA	TGTGCCACCTCCAGCCAAGCAATGTACCAAGAGACCCAGTACTTC	CATSSQAMYQETQYF
TRBV11-3	TRBJ2-1	NA	NA	TGTGCCAGCAGCTTAGCAGAGGGCCCCTACAATGAGCAGTTCTTC	CASSLAEGPYNEQFF
TRBV7-6	TRBJ2-2	NA	NA	TGTGCCAGCAGCAAGATTGCGAGAGAGAACACCGGGGAGCTGTTTTTT	CASSKIARENTGELFF
TRBV19	TRBJ2-4	NA	NA	TGTGCCAGTAGTATGGGGATTGGGGGGAGTGGGTACAAAAACATTCAGTACTTC	CASSMGIGGSGYKNIQYF
TRBV27	TRBJ2-3	TRBD2	NA	TGTGCCAGCAGTTTATCGAGGACAATAATAGCGGGAGGGCCAGATACGCAGTATTTT	CASSLSRTIIAGGPDTQYF
TRBV11-2	TRBJ2-1	NA	NA	TGTGCCAGCAGCATTGACAATGAGCAGTTCTTC	CASSIDNEQFF